This T cell receptor (beta chain) was identified in a study of blood T cell repertoires in COVID-19. Trimming took 5 bases from V and 5 from J, leaving 13 bases between them. Germline values: CDR1 MNHEY, CDR2 SVGAGI. The CDR3 length is 14 residues. TCRdb's copy holds only in-frame clones and misses some; the assay was immunoSEQ multiplex PCR. The sample has 400,000 to 450,000 clones, around nine tenths seen once. The genes are TRBV6-5 and TRBJ2-1; tentatively, D is TRBD2 (6 bases). The material sequenced was peripheral blood. The TCR was taken from a woman aged 35 to 49 with COVID-19, enrolled during active disease. CDR3 nucleotide sequence: TGTGCCAGCAGTAAATGGGACTCAGACAATGAGCAGTTCTTC. Its protein is CASSKWDSDNEQFF.